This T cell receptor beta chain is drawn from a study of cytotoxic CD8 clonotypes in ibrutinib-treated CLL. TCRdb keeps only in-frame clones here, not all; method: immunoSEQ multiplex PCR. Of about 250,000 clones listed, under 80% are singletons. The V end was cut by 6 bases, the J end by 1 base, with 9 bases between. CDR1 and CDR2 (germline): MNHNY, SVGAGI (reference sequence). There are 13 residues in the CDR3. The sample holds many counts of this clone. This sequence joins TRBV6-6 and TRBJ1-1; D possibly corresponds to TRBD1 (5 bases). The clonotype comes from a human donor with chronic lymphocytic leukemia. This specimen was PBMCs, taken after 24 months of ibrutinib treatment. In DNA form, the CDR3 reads TGTGCCAGCAGACCTCAGGGGAACACTGAAGCTTTCTTT. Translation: CASRPQGNTEAFF.